This note documents a single T cell receptor beta chain sequence. This sample is drawn from a study of cytomegalovirus exposure and HLA in healthy donors. A multiplex PCR was run with 60 Vbeta primers and 13 Jbeta primers. Sequencing was performed with immunoSEQ multiplex PCR; in TCRdb, only in-frame clones are kept and a portion is missing. The sample includes about 110,000 clones, roughly 69% seen only once; the top ten take around 2.2%. Germline loops: CDR1 LNHDA, CDR2 SQIVND (reference sequence). The CDR3 covers 15 residues. Trimming pared 1 base from V and 0 bases from J, leaving 7 bases between.

The chain employs TRBV19 and TRBJ1-5; D is undetermined. Sequenced sample: PBMCs. The sequence was collected from a woman aged 25-40 years in good health and CMV-seronegative. The CDR3 DNA follows: TGTGCCAGTAGTATAGCCGTTTATAGCAATCAGCCCCAGCATTTT. The encoded protein is CASSIAVYSNQPQHF.